What follows are 21 T cell receptor beta chains derived from one specimen sequenced in a study of blood T cells in healthy people across ages. Combining a sample-barcoded 5' primer with a J-beta primer mix, a second PCR ran for roughly 6 to 12 cycles. TCRdb called the 5' RACE reads again in MiXCR, with one record for every CDR3 protein. Of 350,000 to 450,000 distinct CDR3 sequences in the sample, 45% to 60% were seen once. Sequenced input: blood. These receptor sequences come from a man between 60 and 75 years old in good health.

The chain has TRBV5-5 and TRBJ1-5; TRBD1 aligns across 7 bases. Germline CDR1 SGHKS, CDR2 YYEKEE (reference sequence). The CDR3 spans 14 residues. Trimming cost V 4 bases and J 6 bases; bases outside gene matches: 7. As DNA, the CDR3 is TGTGCCAGCAGCGTCACAGGGGCTGGTCAGCCCCAGCATTTT. Amino acids: CASSVTGAGQPQHF.

The V gene is TRBV6-2 or TRBV6-3, the J gene TRBJ2-7; 9 bases match TRBD2. V was clipped by 6 bases and J by 6 bases; unmatched bases: 9. Germline V gene data show CDR1 as MNHEY and CDR2 as SVGEGT. This CDR3 is built from 14 residues. This CDR3 is CASRTPGLAGEQYF. The CDR3 bases are TGTGCCAGCAGAACCCCGGGACTAGCCGGCGAGCAGTACTTC.

The chain carries TRBV6-6 and TRBJ1-6; D is unclear. Trimming removed 2 bases at V and 7 bases at J, with 9 bases between. Germline V gene sequence: CDR1 MNHNY, CDR2 SVGAGI (reference sequence). The CDR3 is 14 residues long. CDR3 bases: TGTGCCAGCAGTTACCCGCCACCCAATTCACCCCTCCACTTT. It yields the protein CASSYPPPNSPLHF.

As concerns this clonotype: This may come from a read error, since a much larger clone is one base off. The V call is TRBV29-1, the J call TRBJ2-1; D call uncertain. The length of the CDR3 is 12 residues. The germline gives CDR1 SQVTM, CDR2 ANQGSEA. V lost 4 bases and J lost 9, with 13 bases in between. CDR3 DNA: TGCAGCGTTGCGGAATGGACGGGTGAGCAGTTCTTC. Encoded protein: CSVAEWTGEQFF.

The chain uses TRBV4-1 and TRBJ2-7, with D tentatively TRBD1 or TRBD2 (5 bases each). Germline lookup yields CDR1 MGHRA and CDR2 YSYEKL. V was cut by 2 bases and J by 1 base, with 21 bases left in between. The length of the CDR3 is 18 residues. CDR3 sequence: CASSQKIPGQASSYEQYF. The CDR3 nucleotides are TGCGCCAGCAGCCAAAAAATCCCGGGGCAGGCGTCTTCCTACGAGCAGTACTTC.

Notes on this clonotype: A read error is possible here, since a much larger clone lies one base away. J is TRBJ2-4 and V is TRBV7-2; D could derive from TRBD1 or TRBD2 (6 bases each). V was pared by 1 base and J by 13 bases, with 23 bases between. Germline V gives CDR1 SGHTA, CDR2 FQGNSA. This CDR3 comprises 16 residues. The CDR3 region has the DNA TGTGCCAGCAGCTTAGGTCCCCCGGGGGCCGGGGGCGGGCAGTACTTC. Its translation is CASSLGPPGAGGGQYF.

This rearrangement joins TRBV20-1 to TRBJ1-1, with D unclear. The CDR3 length is 12 residues. Germline V gene sequence: CDR1 DFQATT, CDR2 SNEGSKA (reference sequence). Trimming took off 1 base at V and 4 bases at J, with 7 bases between the two ends. CDR3: CSARGSATEAFF. The DNA of the CDR3 is TGCAGTGCTAGAGGGAGTGCCACTGAAGCTTTCTTT.

This clonotype showed up many times. This chain uses TRBV12-3 or TRBV12-4 with TRBJ2-4, with TRBD2 matching over 7 bases. This CDR3 spans 14 amino acids. The trim removed 5 bases at V and 2 bases at J, leaving 3 bases unmatched. The CDR3 spells CASSGGGTKNIQYF. In DNA form, the CDR3 reads TGTGCCAGCAGTGGGGGGGGGACCAAAAACATTCAGTACTTC.

The chain recombines TRBV6-6 with TRBJ2-1; 8 nucleotides align to TRBD2. Germline-derived CDR1 and CDR2 are MNHNY and SVGAGI (reference sequence). The J segment lost 5 bases and the V segment lost 4 bases, leaving 10 bases of the junction unmatched. There are 16 residues in the CDR3. In nucleotides, the CDR3 is TGTGCCAGCAGTTCCCCGCGGGAGGAGGGGGACAATGAGCAGTTCTTC. Protein sequence: CASSSPREEGDNEQFF.

The chain couples TRBV20-1 to TRBJ2-1; D could derive from TRBD1 or TRBD2 (5 bases each). Germline-derived CDR1 and CDR2 are DFQATT and SNEGSKA (reference sequence). The ends were cut back, 3 bases at V and 0 bases at J, with 9 bases in the middle. This CDR3 contains 14 residues. The CDR3 sequence is CSASGTLSYNEQFF. Here the CDR3 DNA reads TGCAGTGCTAGCGGGACCCTCTCCTACAATGAGCAGTTCTTC.

To note about this clonotype: The germline gene is not matched at one end of the junction; a read error may be the cause. The chain is built from TRBV7-2 and TRBJ2-7; 7 positions agree with TRBD2. Germline CDR1 SGHTA, CDR2 FQGNSA. The CDR3 spans 15 residues. The CDR3 region has the DNA TGTGCCGGCAGCACTCTAGCGGACCTGACCTACGAGCAGTACTTC. Translation gives CAGSTLADLTYEQYF.

The chain links TRBV2 to TRBJ2-5, with D perhaps TRBD1 (8 bases). The last part of the DNA fits TRBJ2-7 better; the J call may be wrong. Germline V CDR1 and CDR2: SNHLY, FYNNEI. This CDR3 has 15 amino acids. For the CDR3, the DNA is TGTGCCAGCAGTGAAGGCGGACAGGGAGGGTACGAGCAGTACTTC. This translates into CASSEGGQGGYEQYF.

The V gene is TRBV2, the J gene TRBJ2-7; no clear D gene. V was trimmed by 6 bases and J by 2 bases, leaving 11 bases between them. This CDR3 comprises 13 residues. The germline V gene has CDR1 SNHLY and CDR2 FYNNEI. The DNA of the CDR3 is TGTGCCAGCAGGAAAGGATCCACCTACGAGCAGTACTTC. Encoded protein: CASRKGSTYEQYF.

The chain's CDR3 is CSARSLARGSYNEQFF. The CDR3, as DNA: TGCAGTGCTAGAAGCCTAGCGAGGGGCTCCTACAATGAGCAGTTCTTC. This sequence joins TRBV20-1 and TRBJ2-1, with a weak D call TRBD2 (6 bases). This CDR3 is built from 16 residues. With 2 bases removed from V and 0 bases from J, the gap between germline ends came to 14 bases. Germline lookup yields CDR1 DFQATT and CDR2 SNEGSKA (reference sequence).

This chain uses TRBV20-1 with TRBJ2-5, with D perhaps TRBD1 or TRBD2 (5 bases each). The CDR3 length is 11 residues. Trimming shortened V by 2 bases and J by 11 bases, and 12 bases separated the two germline ends. The germline V gene has CDR1 DFQATT and CDR2 SNEGSKA (reference sequence). The CDR3 protein is CSARTGLGQYF. CDR3 DNA: TGCAGTGCTAGAACGGGGCTTGGGCAGTACTTC.

This clonotype has only a few counts. V gene TRBV5-6 combines with J gene TRBJ2-5; 10 bases fit TRBD2. J gave up 1 base and V 6 bases, and 9 bases lay outside the gene matches. Germline values: CDR1 SGHDT, CDR2 YYEEEE. This CDR3 spans 16 amino acids. CDR3: CASTGLSGGTQETQYF. In nucleotides, the CDR3 is TGTGCCAGCACGGGTCTTAGCGGGGGGACCCAAGAGACCCAGTACTTC.

At least ten counts were recorded for this clonotype. V usage is TRBV20-1 and J usage is TRBJ2-7, with a tentative D call TRBD1 (6 bases). The CDR3 is made up of 12 amino acids. Trimming cost V 4 bases and J 6 bases, with 13 bases left between them. Per germline, CDR1 DFQATT and CDR2 SNEGSKA (reference sequence). The CDR3 DNA is TGCAGTGCTACAGGGGCCCCCCGCGAGCAGTACTTC. It yields the protein CSATGAPREQYF.

The rearrangement uses TRBV29-1 and TRBJ2-5, with TRBD2 identical over 9 bases. The J call could be wrong; TRBJ2-7 is a better fit for the DNA end. This CDR3 is 15 amino acids long. In germline, CDR1 is SQVTM, CDR2 ANQGSEA. Here the CDR3 reads CSVEEGLAGRYEQYF. CDR3 bases: TGCAGCGTTGAAGAAGGGCTAGCGGGAAGGTACGAGCAGTACTTC.

The chain uses TRBV3-1 and TRBJ1-2, with 8 bases fitting TRBD1. Germline loops: CDR1 LGHDT, CDR2 YNNKEL (reference sequence). The CDR3 runs to 14 residues. V trimming: 6 bases; J trimming: 6 bases; junction bases outside the gene matches: 9. The CDR3 here is CASRHDRGRNGYTF. DNA for the CDR3: TGTGCCAGCAGACATGACAGGGGAAGGAATGGCTACACCTTC.

This clonotype was detected only a few times. The rearrangement uses TRBV6-1 and TRBJ2-1; D gene uncertain. Germline V gives CDR1 MNHNS, CDR2 SASEGT. Trimming cost V 5 bases and J 10 bases, with 9 bases left between them. CDR3 length: 11 amino acids. The CDR3 loop reads CASSRVGEQFF. The CDR3 coding sequence is TGTGCCAGCAGTAGGGTTGGCGAGCAGTTCTTC.

This chain links TRBV29-1 with TRBJ2-3; D is uncertain. Trimming shortened V by 0 bases and J by 0 bases, and 10 bases separated the two germline ends. The CDR3 has 15 residues. Germline V gives CDR1 SQVTM, CDR2 ANQGSEA. CDR3 amino acids: CSVEDGAVSTDTQYF. CDR3 sequence (DNA): TGCAGCGTTGAAGACGGCGCGGTTAGCACAGATACGCAGTATTTT.